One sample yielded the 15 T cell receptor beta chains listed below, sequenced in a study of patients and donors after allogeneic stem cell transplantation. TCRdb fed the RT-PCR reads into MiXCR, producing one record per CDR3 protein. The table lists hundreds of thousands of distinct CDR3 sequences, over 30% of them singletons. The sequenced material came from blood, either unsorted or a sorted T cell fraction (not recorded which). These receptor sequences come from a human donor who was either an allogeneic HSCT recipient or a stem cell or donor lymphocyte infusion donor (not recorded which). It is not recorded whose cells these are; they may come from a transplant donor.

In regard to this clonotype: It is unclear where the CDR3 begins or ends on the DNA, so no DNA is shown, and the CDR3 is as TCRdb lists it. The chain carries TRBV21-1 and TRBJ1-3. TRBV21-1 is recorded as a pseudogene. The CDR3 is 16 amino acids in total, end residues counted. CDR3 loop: CASRYSCLLSGNTIYF.

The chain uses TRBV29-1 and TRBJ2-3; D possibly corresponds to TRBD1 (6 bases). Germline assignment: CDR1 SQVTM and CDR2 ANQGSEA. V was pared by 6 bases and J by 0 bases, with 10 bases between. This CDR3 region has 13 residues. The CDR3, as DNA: TGCAGCGTCGAGGGGGATAGCACAGATACGCAGTATTTT. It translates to CSVEGDSTDTQYF.

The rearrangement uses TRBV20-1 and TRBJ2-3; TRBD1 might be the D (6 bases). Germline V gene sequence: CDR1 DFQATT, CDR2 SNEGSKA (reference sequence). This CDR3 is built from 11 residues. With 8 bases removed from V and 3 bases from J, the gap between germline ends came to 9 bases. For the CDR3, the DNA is TGCAGTTCCAGGGGAACAGATACGCAGTATTTT. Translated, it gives CSSRGTDTQYF.

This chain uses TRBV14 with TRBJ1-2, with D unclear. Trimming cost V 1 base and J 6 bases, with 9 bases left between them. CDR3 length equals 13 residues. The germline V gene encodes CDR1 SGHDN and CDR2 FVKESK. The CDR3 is CASSQGFGNGYTF. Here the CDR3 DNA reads TGTGCCAGCAGCCAAGGATTTGGGAATGGCTACACCTTC.

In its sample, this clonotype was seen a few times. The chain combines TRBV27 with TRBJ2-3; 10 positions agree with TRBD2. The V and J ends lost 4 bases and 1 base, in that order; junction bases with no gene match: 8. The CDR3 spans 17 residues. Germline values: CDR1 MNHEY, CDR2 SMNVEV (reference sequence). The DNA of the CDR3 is TGTGCCAGCAGTTCCGGAGCGGGGGGGCCTCGCACAGATACGCAGTATTTT. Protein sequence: CASSSGAGGPRTDTQYF.

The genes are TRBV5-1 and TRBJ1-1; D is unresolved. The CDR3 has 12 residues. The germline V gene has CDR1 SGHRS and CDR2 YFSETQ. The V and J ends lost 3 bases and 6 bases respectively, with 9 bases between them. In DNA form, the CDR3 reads TGCGCCAGCAGCTCTGCGGCCGCTGAAGCTTTCTTT. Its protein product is CASSSAAAEAFF. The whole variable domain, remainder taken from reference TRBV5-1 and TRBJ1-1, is KAGVTQTPRYLIKTRGQQVTLSCSPISGHRSVSWYQQTPGQGLQFLFEYFSETQRNKGNFPGRFSGRQFSNSRSEMNVSTLELGDSALYLCASSSAAAEAFFGQGTRLTVV.

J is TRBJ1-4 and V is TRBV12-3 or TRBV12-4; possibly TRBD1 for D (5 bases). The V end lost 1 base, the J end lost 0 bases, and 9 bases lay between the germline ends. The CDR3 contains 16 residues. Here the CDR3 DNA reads TGTGCCAGCAGTTTAGGGGGCAGCTCAACTAATGAAAAACTGTTTTTT. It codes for CASSLGGSSTNEKLFF.

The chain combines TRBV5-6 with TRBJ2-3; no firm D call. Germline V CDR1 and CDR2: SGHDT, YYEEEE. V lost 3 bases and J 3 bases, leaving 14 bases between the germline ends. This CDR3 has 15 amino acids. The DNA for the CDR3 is TGTGCCAGCAGCTCCCCGGGCCCTCTAACAGATACGCAGTATTTT. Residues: CASSSPGPLTDTQYF. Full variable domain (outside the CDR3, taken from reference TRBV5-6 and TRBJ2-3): DAGVTQSPTHLIKTRGQQVTLRCSPKSGHDTVSWYQQALGQGPQFIFQYYEEEERQRGNFPDRFSGHQFPNYSSELNVNALLLGDSALYLCASSSPGPLTDTQYFGPGTRLTVL.

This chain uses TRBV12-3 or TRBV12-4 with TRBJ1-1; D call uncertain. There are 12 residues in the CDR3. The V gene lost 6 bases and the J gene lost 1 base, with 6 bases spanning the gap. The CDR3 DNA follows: TGTGCCAGCAGCTTCCCGAACACTGAAGCTTTCTTT. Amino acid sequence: CASSFPNTEAFF.

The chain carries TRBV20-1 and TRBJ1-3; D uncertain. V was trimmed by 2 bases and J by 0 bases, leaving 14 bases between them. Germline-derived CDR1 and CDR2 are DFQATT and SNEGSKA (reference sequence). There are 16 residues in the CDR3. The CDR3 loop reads CSARYRQRTSGNTIYF. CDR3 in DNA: TGCAGTGCTAGATATCGTCAAAGGACCTCTGGAAACACCATATATTTT.

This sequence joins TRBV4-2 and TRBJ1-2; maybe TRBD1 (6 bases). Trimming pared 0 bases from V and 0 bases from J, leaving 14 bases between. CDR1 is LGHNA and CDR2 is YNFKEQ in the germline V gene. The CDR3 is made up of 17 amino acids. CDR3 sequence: CASSQERKQGSNYGYTF. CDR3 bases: TGTGCCAGCAGCCAAGAGAGAAAACAGGGCTCTAACTATGGCTACACCTTC.

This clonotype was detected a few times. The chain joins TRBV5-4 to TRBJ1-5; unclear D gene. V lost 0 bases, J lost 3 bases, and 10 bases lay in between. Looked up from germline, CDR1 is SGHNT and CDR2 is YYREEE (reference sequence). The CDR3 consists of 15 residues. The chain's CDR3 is CASSLDLGINQPQHF. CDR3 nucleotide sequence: TGTGCCAGCAGCTTGGACCTTGGTATCAATCAGCCCCAGCATTTT.

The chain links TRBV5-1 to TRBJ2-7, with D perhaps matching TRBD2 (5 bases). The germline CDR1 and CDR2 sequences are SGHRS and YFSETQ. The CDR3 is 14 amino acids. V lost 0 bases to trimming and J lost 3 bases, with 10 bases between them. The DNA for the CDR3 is TGCGCCAGCAGCTTGGAAGGGCGGGTCTACGAGCAGTACTTC. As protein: CASSLEGRVYEQYF.

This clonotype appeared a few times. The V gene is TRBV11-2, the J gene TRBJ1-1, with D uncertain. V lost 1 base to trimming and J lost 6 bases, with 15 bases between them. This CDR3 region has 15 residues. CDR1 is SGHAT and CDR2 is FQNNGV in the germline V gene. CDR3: CASSLVGQPTAEAFF. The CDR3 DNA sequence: TGTGCCAGCAGCTTAGTGGGCCAACCGACCGCTGAAGCTTTCTTT.

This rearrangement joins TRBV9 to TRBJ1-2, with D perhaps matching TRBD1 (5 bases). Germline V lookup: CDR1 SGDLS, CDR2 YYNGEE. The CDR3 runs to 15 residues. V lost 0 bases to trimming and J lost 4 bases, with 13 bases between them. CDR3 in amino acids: CASSVGAGGFYGYTF. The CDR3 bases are TGTGCCAGCAGCGTAGGGGCCGGGGGATTCTATGGCTACACCTTC.